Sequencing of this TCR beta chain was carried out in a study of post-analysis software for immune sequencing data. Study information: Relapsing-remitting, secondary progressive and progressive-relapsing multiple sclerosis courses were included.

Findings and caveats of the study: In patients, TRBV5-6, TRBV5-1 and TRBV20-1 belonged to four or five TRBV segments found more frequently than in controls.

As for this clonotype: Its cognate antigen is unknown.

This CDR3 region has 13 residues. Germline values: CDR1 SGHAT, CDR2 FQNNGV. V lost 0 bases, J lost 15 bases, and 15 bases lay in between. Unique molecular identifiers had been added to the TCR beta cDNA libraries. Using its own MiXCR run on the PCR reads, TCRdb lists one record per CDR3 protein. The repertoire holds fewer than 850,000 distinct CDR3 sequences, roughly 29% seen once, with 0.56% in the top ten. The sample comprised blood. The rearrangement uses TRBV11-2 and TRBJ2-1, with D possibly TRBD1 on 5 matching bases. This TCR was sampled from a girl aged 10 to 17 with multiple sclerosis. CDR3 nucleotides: TGTGCCAGCAGCTTAGACAGACAGTCTGTGTCGTTCTTC. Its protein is CASSLDRQSVSFF.